This T cell receptor beta chain was retrieved from a study of Ad26.COV2.S vaccination and SARS-CoV-2 variants. Study as a whole: Among those in the COV1001 Ad26.COV2.S trial arm was the donor.

The ends were cut back, 4 bases at V and 2 bases at J, with 8 bases in the middle. Germline loops: CDR1 SGHTA, CDR2 FQGNSA. This CDR3 contains 13 residues. Sequencing was performed with immunoSEQ multiplex PCR; in TCRdb, only in-frame clones are kept and a portion is missing. The data show roughly 270,000 clones, around 87% seen once. Treatment noted: over 15 received Ad26.COV2.S at low or high dose, single or two shots; several received placebo; per-sample allocation not given. Day 63 following the first vaccine or placebo injection was when the samples were taken. An Ad26 vector was used to express Wuhan-strain SARS-CoV-2 spike as the vaccine.

This clonotype originated in a person aged 18-60 years who received the Ad26.COV2.S COVID-19 vaccine or a placebo. The sequencing here drew on peripheral blood, taken in a trial of Ad26.COV2.S vaccine versus placebo. The chain joins TRBV7-2 to TRBJ1-2; no reliable D call. The CDR3 bases are TGTGCCAGCAGCTCCTTGGGGAACTATGGCTACACCTTC. Encoded protein: CASSSLGNYGYTF.